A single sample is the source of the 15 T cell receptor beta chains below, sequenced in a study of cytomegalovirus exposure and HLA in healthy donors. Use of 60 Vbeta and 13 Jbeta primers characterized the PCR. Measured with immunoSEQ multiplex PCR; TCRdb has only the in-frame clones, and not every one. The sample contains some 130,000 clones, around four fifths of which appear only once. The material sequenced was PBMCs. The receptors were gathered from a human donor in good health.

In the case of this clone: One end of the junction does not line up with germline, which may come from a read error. For the CDR3, the DNA is TGTGCCAGCAGCCAAGAACAGCGGGTTTACAATGAGCAGTTCTTC. Its translation: CASSQEQRVYNEQFF. The V call is TRBV4-1, the J call TRBJ2-1, with a tentative D call TRBD2 (6 bases). The CDR3 contains 15 residues. The V gene's germline CDR1 is MGHRA and CDR2 YSYEKL.

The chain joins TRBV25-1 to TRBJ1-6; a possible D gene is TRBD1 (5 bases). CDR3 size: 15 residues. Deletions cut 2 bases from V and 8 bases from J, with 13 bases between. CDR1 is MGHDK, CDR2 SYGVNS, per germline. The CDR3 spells CASSETGTGHSPLHF. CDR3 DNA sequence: TGTGCCAGCAGTGAAACCGGGACTGGGCATTCACCCCTCCACTTT. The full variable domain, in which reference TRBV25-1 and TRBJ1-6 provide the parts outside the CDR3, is EADIYQTPRYLVIGTGKKITLECSQTMGHDKMYWYQQDPGMELHLIHYSYGVNSTEKGDLSSESTVSRIRTEHFPLTLESARPSHTSQYLCASSETGTGHSPLHFGNGTRLTVT.

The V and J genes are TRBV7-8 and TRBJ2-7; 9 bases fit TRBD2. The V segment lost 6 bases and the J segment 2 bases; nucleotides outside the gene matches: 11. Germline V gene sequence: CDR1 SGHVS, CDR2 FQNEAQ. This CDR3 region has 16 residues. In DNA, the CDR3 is TGTGCCAGCAGACCAAGACTTGGGACTAGCACCTACGAGCAGTACTTC. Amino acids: CASRPRLGTSTYEQYF.

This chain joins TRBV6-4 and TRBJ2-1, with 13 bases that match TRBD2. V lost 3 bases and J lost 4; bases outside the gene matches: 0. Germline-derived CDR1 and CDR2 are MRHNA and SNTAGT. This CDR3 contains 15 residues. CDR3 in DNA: TGTGCCAGCAGTGAGACTAGCGGGGGGTACAATGAGCAGTTCTTC. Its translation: CASSETSGGYNEQFF.

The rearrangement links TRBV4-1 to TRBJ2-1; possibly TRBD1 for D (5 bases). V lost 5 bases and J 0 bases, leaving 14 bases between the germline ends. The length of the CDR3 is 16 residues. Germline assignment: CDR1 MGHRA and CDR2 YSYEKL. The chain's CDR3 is CASSTQVSSSYNEQFF. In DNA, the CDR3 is TGCGCCAGCAGCACACAGGTCTCGTCCTCCTACAATGAGCAGTTCTTC.

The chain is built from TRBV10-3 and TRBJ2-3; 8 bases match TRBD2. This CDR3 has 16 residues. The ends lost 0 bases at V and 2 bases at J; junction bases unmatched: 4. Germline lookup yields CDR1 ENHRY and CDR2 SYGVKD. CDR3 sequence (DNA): TGTGCCATCAGTGAGTCAGGTAGCGGGACCACAGATACGCAGTATTTT. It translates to CAISESGSGTTDTQYF.

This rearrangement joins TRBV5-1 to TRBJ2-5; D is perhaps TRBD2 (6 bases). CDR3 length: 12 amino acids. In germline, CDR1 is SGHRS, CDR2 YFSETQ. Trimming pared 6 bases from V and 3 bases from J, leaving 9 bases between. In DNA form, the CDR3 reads TGCGCCAGCATTTGGAGGGAAGAGACCCAGTACTTC. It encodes CASIWREETQYF.

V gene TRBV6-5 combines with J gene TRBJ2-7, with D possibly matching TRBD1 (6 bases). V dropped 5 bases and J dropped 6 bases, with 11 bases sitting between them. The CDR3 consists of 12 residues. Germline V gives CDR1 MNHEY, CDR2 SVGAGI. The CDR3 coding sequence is TGTGCCAGCAGTCCCCAGGGGCTCGAGCAGTACTTC. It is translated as CASSPQGLEQYF.

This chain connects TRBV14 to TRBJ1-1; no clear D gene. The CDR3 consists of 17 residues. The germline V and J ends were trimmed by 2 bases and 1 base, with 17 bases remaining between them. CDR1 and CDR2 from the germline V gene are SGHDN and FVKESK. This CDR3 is CASSQLRLSYRNTEAFF. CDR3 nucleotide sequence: TGTGCCAGCAGCCAACTGAGACTCTCATATCGGAACACTGAAGCTTTCTTT.

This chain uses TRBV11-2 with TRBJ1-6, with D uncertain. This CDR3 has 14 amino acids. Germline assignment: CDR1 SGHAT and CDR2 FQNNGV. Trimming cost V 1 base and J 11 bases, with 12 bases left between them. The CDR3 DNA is TGTGCCAGCAGCTTAGGCCAGTCAGGCCCACCCCTCCACTTT. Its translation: CASSLGQSGPPLHF.

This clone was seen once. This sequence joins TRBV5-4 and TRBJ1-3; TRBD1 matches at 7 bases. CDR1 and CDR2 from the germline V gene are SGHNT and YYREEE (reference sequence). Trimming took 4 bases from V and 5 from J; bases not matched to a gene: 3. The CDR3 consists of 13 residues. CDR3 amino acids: CASSVQGRNTIYF. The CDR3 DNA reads TGTGCCAGCAGCGTACAGGGGCGAAACACCATATATTTT.

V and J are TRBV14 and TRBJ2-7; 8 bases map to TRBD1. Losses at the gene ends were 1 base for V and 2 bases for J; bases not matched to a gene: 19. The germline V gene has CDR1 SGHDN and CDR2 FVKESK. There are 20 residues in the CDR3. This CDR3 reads CASSQVEGGQDRTRPYEQYF. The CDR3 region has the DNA TGTGCCAGCAGCCAAGTGGAGGGGGGACAGGACAGGACCAGACCCTACGAGCAGTACTTC.

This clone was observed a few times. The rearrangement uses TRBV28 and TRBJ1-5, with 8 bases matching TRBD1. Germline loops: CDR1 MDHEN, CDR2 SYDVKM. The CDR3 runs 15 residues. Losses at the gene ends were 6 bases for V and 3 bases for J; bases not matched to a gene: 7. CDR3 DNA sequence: TGTGCCAGCAGACAAACAGGGGGACTCAATCAGCCCCAGCATTTT. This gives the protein CASRQTGGLNQPQHF. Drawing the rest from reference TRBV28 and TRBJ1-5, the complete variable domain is DVKVTQSSRYLVKRTGEKVFLECVQDMDHENMFWYRQDPGLGLRLIYFSYDVKMKEKGDIPEGYSVSREKKERFSLILESASTNQTSMYLCASRQTGGLNQPQHFGDGTRLSIL.

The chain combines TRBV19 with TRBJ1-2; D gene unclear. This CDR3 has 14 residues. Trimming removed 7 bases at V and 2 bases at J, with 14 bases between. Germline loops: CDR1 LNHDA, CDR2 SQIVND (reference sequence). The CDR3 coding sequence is TGTGCCAGTACAGGTTGGTCGGGGAACTATGGCTACACCTTC. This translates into CASTGWSGNYGYTF.

CDR3 region: CASSPNRRNEQFF. The CDR3 DNA is TGTGCCAGTAGCCCCAACCGGAGGAATGAGCAGTTCTTC. The chain combines TRBV19 with TRBJ2-1, with D possibly being TRBD2 (5 bases). Trimming removed 6 bases at V and 7 bases at J, with 13 bases between. Germline assignment: CDR1 LNHDA and CDR2 SQIVND (reference sequence). The CDR3 is made up of 13 amino acids.